The 24 T cell receptor beta chains presented below share a single source sample, sequenced in a study of blood T cell repertoires in COVID-19. Assay: immunoSEQ multiplex PCR; the TCRdb copy retains only in-frame clones and omits some. The repertoire holds 250,000 to 350,000 clones, with 89% as singletons. The material sequenced was peripheral blood. The receptor set was obtained from a woman aged 55-75 years with acute or convalescent COVID-19.

This sequence joins TRBV19 and TRBJ2-7; 12 bases match TRBD2. The V and J ends lost 5 bases and 4 bases, in that order; junction bases with no gene match: 6. The CDR3 sequence is 15 residues long. Per the germline V gene, CDR1 is LNHDA and CDR2 is SQIVND (reference sequence). The CDR3 nucleotides read TGTGCCAGTAGTTCCCGGACTAGCGGGGTTTACGAGCAGTACTTC. Translated: CASSSRTSGVYEQYF. The whole variable domain, filled in from reference TRBV19 and TRBJ2-7, reads DGGITQSPKYLFRKEGQNVTLSCEQNLNHDAMYWYRQDPGQGLRLIYYSQIVNDFQKGDIAEGYSVSREKKESFPLTVTSAQKNPTAFYLCASSSRTSGVYEQYFGPGTRLTVT.

V and J are TRBV7-3 and TRBJ1-1, with 9 bases that match TRBD1. The CDR3 loop spans 15 amino acids. V lost 5 bases to trimming and J lost 1 base; unmatched junction nucleotides: 5. Germline CDR1 is SGHTA and CDR2 is FQGTGA. CDR3: CASSTRTGANTEAFF. The CDR3 bases are TGTGCCAGCAGCACCAGGACAGGGGCGAACACTGAAGCTTTCTTT.

In its sample, this clone was seen once. This sequence joins TRBV28 and TRBJ1-2; 12 bases match TRBD1. The J segment lost 7 bases and the V segment lost 2 bases, leaving 5 bases of the junction unmatched. In germline, CDR1 is MDHEN, CDR2 SYDVKM. The length of the CDR3 is 15 residues. The CDR3, as DNA: TGTGCCAGCAGTTTACCCCCGGGACAGGGGGCTGGCTACACCTTC. The encoded protein is CASSLPPGQGAGYTF.

This clone has more than one count but fewer than ten. This rearrangement joins TRBV5-1 to TRBJ1-1, with TRBD1 identical over 7 bases. Germline CDR1 is SGHRS and CDR2 is YFSETQ. J gave up 4 bases and V 2 bases, and 5 bases lay outside the gene matches. The CDR3 sequence is 14 residues long. CDR3 residues: CASSLGTVGTEAFF. The CDR3 DNA is TGCGCCAGCAGCTTAGGGACAGTAGGCACTGAAGCTTTCTTT.

The chain has TRBV5-1 and TRBJ2-3, with D possibly TRBD2 on 6 matching bases. Trimming removed 0 bases from V and 8 bases from J, with 16 bases in between. CDR1 is SGHRS, CDR2 YFSETQ, per germline. The CDR3 is 15 amino acids. In DNA form, the CDR3 reads TGCGCCAGCAGCTTGGCGGCGTTTCAAGCGGGTACGCAGTATTTT. Its translation is CASSLAAFQAGTQYF.

The chain recombines TRBV7-9 with TRBJ1-1; D unclear. Germline CDR1 and CDR2: SEHNR and FQNEAQ (reference sequence). CDR3 length: 12 amino acids. Trimming cost V 5 bases and J 3 bases, with 7 bases left between them. The CDR3 is CASSHRDTEAFF. CDR3 in DNA: TGTGCCAGCAGCCACAGAGACACTGAAGCTTTCTTT.

The rearrangement uses TRBV5-1 and TRBJ2-2, with D maybe TRBD1 (5 bases). The V gene's germline CDR1 is SGHRS and CDR2 YFSETQ. CDR3 length equals 16 residues. V was shortened by 1 base and J by 6 bases, with 16 bases between the two germline ends. CDR3 residues: CASSLRQGRLAGELFF. DNA of the CDR3: TGCGCCAGCAGCTTGCGGCAGGGTAGGCTGGCCGGGGAGCTGTTTTTT. Supplemented by reference TRBV5-1 and TRBJ2-2, the full variable domain reads KAGVTQTPRYLIKTRGQQVTLSCSPISGHRSVSWYQQTPGQGLQFLFEYFSETQRNKGNFPGRFSGRQFSNSRSEMNVSTLELGDSALYLCASSLRQGRLAGELFFGEGSRLTVL.

The chain couples TRBV9 to TRBJ2-2, with D tentatively TRBD2 (6 bases). The V gene lost 0 bases and the J gene lost 2 bases, with 11 bases spanning the gap. Germline values: CDR1 SGDLS, CDR2 YYNGEE. The CDR3 extends over 16 amino acids. The CDR3 spells CASSVAGDPNTGELFF. In DNA form, the CDR3 reads TGTGCCAGCAGCGTAGCGGGGGACCCCAACACCGGGGAGCTGTTTTTT.

The genes are TRBV7-2 and TRBJ2-2, with 7 bases identical to TRBD1. Trimming removed 5 bases from V and 1 base from J; junction bases left unmatched: 4. The CDR3 extends over 15 amino acids. Germline V lookup: CDR1 SGHTA, CDR2 FQGNSA. This CDR3 is CASSLRQGNTGELFF. In DNA form, the CDR3 reads TGTGCCAGCAGCCTAAGACAGGGGAACACCGGGGAGCTGTTTTTT. The whole variable domain, remainder taken from reference TRBV7-2 and TRBJ2-2, is GAGVSQSPSNKVTEKGKDVELRCDPISGHTALYWYRQSLGQGLEFLIYFQGNSAPDKSGLPSDRFSAERTGGSVSTLTIQRTQQEDSAVYLCASSLRQGNTGELFFGEGSRLTVL.

The V gene is TRBV28, the J gene TRBJ2-7, with a tentative D call TRBD2 (6 bases). The ends were cut back, 3 bases at V and 5 bases at J, with 14 bases in the middle. CDR3 length: 14 amino acids. Germline CDR1 MDHEN, CDR2 SYDVKM. The CDR3 sequence is CASSLLTSANEQYF. DNA of the CDR3: TGTGCCAGCAGTTTGTTGACTAGTGCAAACGAGCAGTACTTC. The complete variable domain, with remaining parts taken from reference TRBV28 and TRBJ2-7, reads DVKVTQSSRYLVKRTGEKVFLECVQDMDHENMFWYRQDPGLGLRLIYFSYDVKMKEKGDIPEGYSVSREKKERFSLILESASTNQTSMYLCASSLLTSANEQYFGPGTRLTVT.

The chain links TRBV18 to TRBJ2-3, with 12 bases matching TRBD2. V dropped 4 bases and J dropped 9; count of bases not matched to a gene: 14. This CDR3 region has 17 residues. Germline values: CDR1 KGHSH, CDR2 LQKENI. This CDR3 is CASSLPRTSGKWVTQYF. CDR3 DNA: TGTGCCAGCTCACTCCCTCGGACTAGCGGGAAGTGGGTGACGCAGTATTTT.

The sample holds one count of this clone. The chain couples TRBV29-1 to TRBJ1-1; 7 bases are a match to TRBD1. The CDR3 has 12 residues. The J segment lost 0 bases and the V segment lost 7 bases, leaving 2 bases of the junction unmatched. Germline CDR1 is SQVTM and CDR2 is ANQGSEA. This chain's CDR3 is CSGTGLNTEAFF. As DNA, the CDR3 is TGCAGCGGGACAGGCCTGAACACTGAAGCTTTCTTT.

The chain couples TRBV5-6 to TRBJ2-1, with 13 bases lining up with TRBD2. This CDR3 is 15 amino acids long. V shed 4 bases and J 6 bases; nucleotides not matched to a gene: 4. CDR1 is SGHDT, CDR2 YYEEEE, per germline. The CDR3 DNA sequence: TGTGCCAGCAGCCGGACTAGCGGGAGTCGCAATGAGCAGTTCTTC. Residues: CASSRTSGSRNEQFF.

The chain couples TRBV4-1 to TRBJ1-6, with TRBD1 matching over 8 bases. Per the germline V gene, CDR1 is MGHRA and CDR2 is YSYEKL. The CDR3 covers 16 residues. The V gene end was trimmed by 2 bases and the J gene end by 5 bases; junction bases not matched to a gene: 5. The CDR3 region has the DNA TGCGCCAGCAGCCAATCCGGACAGGGCCATAATTCACCCCTCCACTTT. This codes for CASSQSGQGHNSPLHF.

The gene calls are TRBV28 and TRBJ1-3; D is uncertain. Between the trimmed V and J ends, which lost 7 bases and 1 base, there was a span of 11 bases. CDR3 size: 14 residues. Germline assignment: CDR1 MDHEN and CDR2 SYDVKM. CDR3: CASTYGGSGNTIYF. In nucleotides, the CDR3 is TGTGCCAGCACCTACGGAGGTTCTGGAAACACCATATATTTT.

This chain uses TRBV3-1 (or the pseudogene TRBV3-2) with TRBJ1-1; TRBD1 matches 7 bases. From germline, CDR1 is LGHDT and CDR2 YNNKEL (reference sequence). V lost 4 bases, J lost 4 bases, and 12 bases stayed unmatched. CDR3 length equals 16 residues. CDR3 coding DNA: TGTGCCAGCAGCCTAACACAGGGGCAGGGAGGCACTGAAGCTTTCTTT. Its protein product is CASSLTQGQGGTEAFF.

The chain has TRBV5-1 and TRBJ2-3; 7 bases agree with TRBD1. Germline-derived CDR1 and CDR2 are SGHRS and YFSETQ. This CDR3 is built from 14 residues. V lost 4 bases, J lost 0 bases, and 2 bases stayed unmatched. DNA of the CDR3: TGCGCCAGCAGCAGGGGACAGAGCACAGATACGCAGTATTTT. This gives the protein CASSRGQSTDTQYF.

This clone was seen a few times. The chain couples TRBV23-1 to TRBJ2-1; 9 bases map to TRBD2. TRBV23-1 belongs to the ORF category, with a function that is uncertain. Losses at the gene ends were 6 bases for V and 5 bases for J; bases not matched to a gene: 5. CDR3 length: 14 amino acids. The chain's CDR3 is CASSPASGDNEQFF. Written as DNA, the CDR3 is TGCGCCAGCAGCCCCGCTAGCGGGGACAATGAGCAGTTCTTC.

This rearrangement joins TRBV7-2 to TRBJ1-6; 7 nucleotides line up with TRBD1. The V gene end was trimmed by 5 bases and the J gene end by 10 bases; junction bases not matched to a gene: 11. Looked up from germline, CDR1 is SGHTA and CDR2 is FQGNSA. CDR3 size: 15 residues. In DNA form, the CDR3 reads TGTGCCAGCAGCCCGGACAGGAGCGTGATATCACCCCTCCACTTT. It yields the protein CASSPDRSVISPLHF.

The rearrangement links TRBV15 to TRBJ1-2; possible D gene TRBD1, 5 bases. This CDR3 has 13 residues. Germline V gives CDR1 LNHNV, CDR2 YYDKDF (reference sequence). The V end lost 8 bases, the J end lost 3 bases, and 13 bases lay between the germline ends. DNA for the CDR3: TGTGCCACCGGAGGGGCAGGGTACTATGGCTACACCTTC. Amino acids: CATGGAGYYGYTF.

This chain connects TRBV5-4 to TRBJ1-2; TRBD1 matches at 7 bases. Germline V gene lookup returns CDR1 SGHNT and CDR2 YYREEE (reference sequence). After removal of 3 bases from V and 7 bases from J, the junction contained 6 bases not matched to a gene. The CDR3 runs 13 residues. CDR3 region: CASSSVGTAGYTF. As DNA, the CDR3 is TGTGCCAGCAGCTCGGTCGGGACAGCTGGCTACACCTTC. Full variable domain (outside the CDR3, taken from reference TRBV5-4 and TRBJ1-2): ETGVTQSPTHLIKTRGQQVTLRCSSQSGHNTVSWYQQALGQGPQFIFQYYREEENGRGNFPPRFSGLQFPNYSSELNVNALELDDSALYLCASSSVGTAGYTFGSGTRLTVV.

The rearrangement joins TRBV5-1 to TRBJ1-5; 11 bases align to TRBD1. Germline assignment: CDR1 SGHRS and CDR2 YFSETQ. CDR3 length: 15 residues. V lost 4 bases and J lost 5; bases outside the gene matches: 5. The CDR3 DNA is TGCGCCAGCAGCACCGGACAGGGGGCCGATCAGCCCCAGCATTTT. Translation gives CASSTGQGADQPQHF. The full variable domain, in which reference TRBV5-1 and TRBJ1-5 provide the parts outside the CDR3, is KAGVTQTPRYLIKTRGQQVTLSCSPISGHRSVSWYQQTPGQGLQFLFEYFSETQRNKGNFPGRFSGRQFSNSRSEMNVSTLELGDSALYLCASSTGQGADQPQHFGDGTRLSIL.

The chain is built from TRBV7-9 and TRBJ1-4; 7 bases fit TRBD1. The CDR3 has 15 residues. V shed 6 bases, J shed 10 bases, and the junction held 14 bases outside the gene matches. Germline lookup yields CDR1 SEHNR and CDR2 FQNEAQ (reference sequence). CDR3 nucleotide sequence: TGTGCCAGCAGTTTCCGACAGGGAACGCCAGGAAAACTGTTTTTT. Its translation is CASSFRQGTPGKLFF.

This clone appeared a single time. CDR3 nucleotides: TGTGCCAGCAGCAAAGGGGAGGGACTCGAAAAACTGTTTTTT. Its protein product is CASSKGEGLEKLFF. This chain links TRBV5-6 with TRBJ1-4; a weak D match, TRBD1 (5 bases). Trimming removed 4 bases from V and 8 bases from J, with 15 bases in between. Germline assignment: CDR1 SGHDT and CDR2 YYEEEE. CDR3 length: 14 residues.